This T cell receptor beta chain comes out of a study of somatic mutations in cytotoxic T cells in rheumatoid arthritis. This clone came up once. CDR3 length equals 12 residues. Trimming shortened V by 4 bases and J by 7 bases, and 11 bases separated the two germline ends. Germline V gene lookup returns CDR1 SEHNR and CDR2 FQNEAQ (reference sequence). Generated by immunoSEQ multiplex PCR, the TCRdb table keeps only in-frame clones and is missing some. Here the sample spans about 17,000 clones, 82% being singletons. The TCR was taken from an adult with rheumatoid arthritis. The gene calls are TRBV7-9 and TRBJ2-7; D gene unclear. The sequencing sample was made of CD8+ T cells sorted from blood. CDR3 DNA: TGTGCCAGCAGCTCCCGGATCGTAGAGCAGTACTTC. It encodes CASSSRIVEQYF.